This T cell receptor (beta chain) was profiled in a study of cytomegalovirus exposure and HLA in healthy donors. A multiplex PCR was run with 60 Vbeta primers and 13 Jbeta primers. TCRdb keeps only in-frame clones here, not all; method: immunoSEQ multiplex PCR. The data contain about 82,000 clones, around 9.1% of them seen just once; the ten biggest clones take up over 20%. The CDR3 length is 14 residues. The study's findings and limits: Several of the most significant clusters appeared linked to common viral pathogens, based on a later analysis. Later analysis identified a missense DCLRE1C variant that was linked to TCR beta V- and J-gene trimming.

As regards this clone: Its antigen is unknown.

The rearrangement joins TRBV21-1 to TRBJ2-6; the D call in the table, TRBD1, was not verified against the DNA. TRBV21-1 is tagged as a pseudogene. Sequenced material: PBMCs. This clonotype was obtained from a man aged 55 to 70 in good health and CMV-seropositive. The CDR3 is CASPHPSGANVLTF. The CDR3 bases are TGTGCCAGCCCACACCCTTCTGGGGCCAACGTCCTGACTTTC.